The entry below gives a single T cell receptor (beta chain) sequence along with its context. With V trimmed by 5 bases and J by 6 bases, 7 bases remained unmatched. The CDR3 has 15 residues. The germline CDR1 and CDR2 sequences are LNHNV and YYDKDF (reference sequence). The data originate from a study of graft-versus-host responses after intestinal transplantation. Study summary: Isolated intestinal, liver-intestinal, or multivisceral transplants had been given to the recipients. Anti-thymocyte globulin induction preceded two to three years of tacrolimus and steroid maintenance in all recipients.

Profiled with immunoSEQ multiplex PCR; TCRdb holds only in-frame clones, not every one. The sample lists 60,000 to 70,000 clones, around 86% occurring once. Tissue processing of the graft released intraepithelial and lamina propria lymphocytes from it. The source is a human patient who received an intestinal transplant, so some T cells may come from the graft donor. The rearrangement links TRBV15 to TRBJ2-7; 13 positions agree with TRBD2. The sequences come from ileum tissue, collected roughly 54 weeks after transplant. The CDR3 region has the DNA TGTGCCACCAGCCACCGGACTAGCGGGAGAGGCGAGCAGTACTTC. Translation gives CATSHRTSGRGEQYF. Complete variable domain (other parts from reference TRBV15 and TRBJ2-7): DAMVIQNPRYQVTQFGKPVTLSCSQTLNHNVMYWYQQKSSQAPKLLFHYYDKDFNNEADTPDNFQSRRPNTSFCFLDIRSPGLGDTAMYLCATSHRTSGRGEQYFGPGTRLTVT.